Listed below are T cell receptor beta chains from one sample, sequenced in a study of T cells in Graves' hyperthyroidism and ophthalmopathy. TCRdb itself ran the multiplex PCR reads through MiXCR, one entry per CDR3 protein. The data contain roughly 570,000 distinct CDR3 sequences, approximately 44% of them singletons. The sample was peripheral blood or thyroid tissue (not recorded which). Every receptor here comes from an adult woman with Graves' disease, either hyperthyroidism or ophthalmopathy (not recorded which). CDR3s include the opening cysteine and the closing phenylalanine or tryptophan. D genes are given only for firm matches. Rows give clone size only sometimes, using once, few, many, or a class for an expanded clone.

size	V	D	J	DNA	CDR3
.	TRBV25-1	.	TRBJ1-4	TGTGCCTGCAGTGCTCGGGATGACAGTCAAAAACTGTTTTTT	CACSARDDSQKLFF
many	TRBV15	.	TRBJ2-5	TGTGCCACCAGCCGAGCACAGTACCAAGAGACCCAGTACTTC	CATSRAQYQETQYF
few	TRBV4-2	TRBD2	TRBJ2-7	TGTGCCAGCAGCCACGATGGGACTAGCGGGTACGAGCAGTACTTC	CASSHDGTSGYEQYF
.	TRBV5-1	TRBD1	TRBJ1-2	TGCGCCAGCAGCTTGGAAAGGCTAGGACAGGGCCCCGACGGCTACACCTTC	CASSLERLGQGPDGYTF
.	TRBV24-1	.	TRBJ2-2	TGTGCCACCAGTGATGCCGGGAGTTTCACCGGGGAGCTGTTTTTT	CATSDAGSFTGELFF
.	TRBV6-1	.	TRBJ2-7	TGTGCCAGCAGTGACTCGGGCGGGGAGCAGTACTTC	CASSDSGGEQYF
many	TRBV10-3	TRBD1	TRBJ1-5	TGTGCCATCAGTACTCAGGGGGATCAGCCCCAGCATTTT	CAISTQGDQPQHF
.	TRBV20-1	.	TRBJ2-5	TGCAGTGCTAGAGATCCGGCGGTTAAAGAGACCCAGTACTTC	CSARDPAVKETQYF
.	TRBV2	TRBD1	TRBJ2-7	TGTGCCAGCAGAGTGACAGGGGGGATCTACGAGCAGTACTTC	CASRVTGGIYEQYF
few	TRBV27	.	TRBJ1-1	TGTGCCAGCAGTTTTCGCCAGAAGAACACTGAAGCTTTCTTT	CASSFRQKNTEAFF
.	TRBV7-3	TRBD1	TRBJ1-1	TGTGCCAGCAGCCCGGACAGGAGGACCAGCCGCTTT	CASSPDRRTSRF
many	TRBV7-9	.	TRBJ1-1	TGTGCCAGCAGTCGCAACCCCCAGGGAGCCAAAGGAGGAGCTTTCTTT	CASSRNPQGAKGGAFF
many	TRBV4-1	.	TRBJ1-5	TGCGCCAGCAGCCCTCAAGGGGCCCTGGGAAGCAATCAGCCCCAGCATTTT	CASSPQGALGSNQPQHF
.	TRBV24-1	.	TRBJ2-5	TGTGCTAGAGATGGGGAATACCAAGAGACCCAGTACTTC	CARDGEYQETQYF
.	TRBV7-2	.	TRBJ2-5	TGTGCCAGCAGCACGGAGGGGTATTCGGAGACCCAGTACTTC	CASSTEGYSETQYF
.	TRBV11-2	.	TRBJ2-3	TGTGCCAGCAGCTTAGGGCAGGGCTACATCTACACAGATACGCAGTATTTT	CASSLGQGYIYTDTQYF
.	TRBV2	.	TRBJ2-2	TGTGCCAGCAGTCGGGCCCCCGGGGAGCTGTTTTTT	CASSRAPGELFF
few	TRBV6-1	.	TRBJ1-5	TGTGCCAGCAGGACACCGGCCCAGGTCAGGGGTGGCAATCAGCCCCAGCATTTT	CASRTPAQVRGGNQPQHF
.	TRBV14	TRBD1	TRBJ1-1	TGTGCCAGCAGCCCGGGACAGGGTGTGGCCACTGAAGCTTTCTTT	CASSPGQGVATEAFF
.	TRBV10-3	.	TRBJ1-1	TGTGCCATCCGTGGAGGATCGAACACTGAAGCTTTCTTT	CAIRGGSNTEAFF
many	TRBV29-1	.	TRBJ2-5	TGCAGCGTTGAGGCGCCTGGCTATCTGTTATCAGGGCCCTTACGGGAGACCCAGTACTTC	CSVEAPGYLLSGPLRETQYF
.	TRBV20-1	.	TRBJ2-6	TGCAGTGCTAGAGGAGGGGAGAACGGCCTGACTTTC	CSARGGENGLTF
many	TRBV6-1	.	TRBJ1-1	TGTGCCAGCAAACGGACCTTCGACACTGAAGCTTTCTTT	CASKRTFDTEAFF
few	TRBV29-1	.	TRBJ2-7	TGCAGCGTTGAAGAGAACGGATCCTACGAGCAGTACTTC	CSVEENGSYEQYF
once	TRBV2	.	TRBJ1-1	TGTGCCAGCAGTGAAAAGTGGGACACTGAAGCTTTCTTT	CASSEKWDTEAFF
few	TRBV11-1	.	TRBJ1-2	TGTGCCAGCTCACCTCCCTCCTCCCCAGATGGCTACACCTTC	CASSPPSSPDGYTF
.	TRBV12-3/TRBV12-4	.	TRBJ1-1	TGTGCCACCAGGATCGGGGTAAATGAAGCTTTCTTT	CATRIGVNEAFF
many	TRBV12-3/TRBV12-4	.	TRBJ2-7	TGTGCCAGCAGTTTCCGGGGGAGCGCCTACGAGCAGTACTTC	CASSFRGSAYEQYF
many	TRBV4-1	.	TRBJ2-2	TGCGCCAGCAGCCAAGGCTTGGTCACCGGGGAGCTGTTTTTT	CASSQGLVTGELFF
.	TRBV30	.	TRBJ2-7	TGTGCCTGGGGCTCCGTCGGGGATAGCTCCTACGAGCAGTACTTC	CAWGSVGDSSYEQYF
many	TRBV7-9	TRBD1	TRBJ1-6	TGTGCCAGCCGGGACTCTGGACAGGGGGGCTCTAATTCACCCCTCCACTTT	CASRDSGQGGSNSPLHF
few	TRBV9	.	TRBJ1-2	TGTGCCAGCAAGTGGGCAGGGACCCGGAGTGGCTATGGCTACACCTTC	CASKWAGTRSGYGYTF
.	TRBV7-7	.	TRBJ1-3	TGTGCCAGCAGCTTAGGGGGACATGGGACGCCTCGAGCGATTGGAAACACCATATATTTT	CASSLGGHGTPRAIGNTIYF
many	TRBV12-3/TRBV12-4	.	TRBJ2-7	TGTGCCAGCAAGGGAAACTACGAGCAGTACTTC	CASKGNYEQYF
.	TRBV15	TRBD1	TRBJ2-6	TGTGCCACCAGCAGCCCAGGGGGTGGGGCCAACGTCCTGACTTTC	CATSSPGGGANVLTF
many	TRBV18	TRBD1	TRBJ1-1	TGTGCCAGCTCACCAACGGACAGGGACACTGAAGCTTTCTTT	CASSPTDRDTEAFF